A single sample gave rise to the 16 T cell receptor beta chains below, sequenced in a study of blood T cell repertoires in COVID-19. Sequenced by immunoSEQ multiplex PCR; TCRdb stores in-frame clones only, minus some. The sample consists of hundreds of thousands of clones, roughly 88% of them appearing once. The specimen was peripheral blood. These receptors all stem from a man aged 80 or over with acute or convalescent COVID-19.

The chain uses TRBV27 and TRBJ2-3; 8 positions agree with TRBD1. CDR1 and CDR2 from the germline V gene are MNHEY and SMNVEV (reference sequence). V trimming: 5 bases; J trimming: 3 bases; junction bases outside the gene matches: 10. The CDR3 has 16 residues. The CDR3, as DNA: TGTGCCAGCAGTCCCCGGACAGGGCTAGTGACAGATACGCAGTATTTT. Protein: CASSPRTGLVTDTQYF.

The chain employs TRBV27 and TRBJ2-5, with 12 bases lining up with TRBD1. With V trimmed by 0 bases and J by 7 bases, 9 bases remained unmatched. This CDR3 contains 17 residues. Germline values: CDR1 MNHEY, CDR2 SMNVEV (reference sequence). In DNA, the CDR3 is TGTGCCAGCAGTTTATCTTTTGGGGGACAGGGGGCCTGGACCCAGTACTTC. It translates to CASSLSFGGQGAWTQYF.

This chain joins TRBV29-1 and TRBJ1-1; D ambiguous. Germline-derived CDR1 and CDR2 are SQVTM and ANQGSEA. This CDR3 contains 12 residues. V was clipped by 7 bases and J by 0 bases, with 9 bases between them. CDR3 region: CSAFQLNTEAFF. The CDR3 nucleotides read TGCAGCGCCTTTCAGTTGAACACTGAAGCTTTCTTT. Full variable domain (outside the CDR3, taken from reference TRBV29-1 and TRBJ1-1): SAVISQKPSRDICQRGTSLTIQCQVDSQVTMMFWYRQQPGQSLTLIATANQGSEATYESGFVIDKFPISRPNLTFSTLTVSNMSPEDSSIYLCSAFQLNTEAFFGQGTRLTVV.

This chain uses TRBV6-2 or TRBV6-3 with TRBJ1-1; D call uncertain. CDR3 size: 12 residues. Germline V lookup: CDR1 MNHEY, CDR2 SVGEGT. Trimming removed 4 bases at V and 10 bases at J, with 13 bases between. Written as DNA, the CDR3 is TGTGCCAGCAGTTCCCAGGTTGCTTCAGCTTTCTTT. It specifies CASSSQVASAFF.

The chain carries TRBV28 and TRBJ2-7; TRBD2 matches 11 bases. CDR3 length: 15 residues. V lost 4 bases to trimming and J lost 1 base; unmatched junction nucleotides: 3. The germline gives CDR1 MDHEN, CDR2 SYDVKM. Here the CDR3 DNA reads TGTGCCAGCAGTTCGTTAGCGGGAGGGTCCTACGAGCAGTACTTC. This gives the protein CASSSLAGGSYEQYF.

This clone has a single count. The chain combines TRBV28 with TRBJ2-3, with 7 nucleotides matching TRBD2. V was clipped by 5 bases and J by 3 bases; unmatched bases: 11. The CDR3 covers 16 residues. Looked up from germline, CDR1 is MDHEN and CDR2 is SYDVKM. For the CDR3, the DNA is TGTGCCAGCAGTCTTCCCTTGCGGGAGTCGACAGATACGCAGTATTTT. It translates to CASSLPLRESTDTQYF.

This chain uses TRBV2 with TRBJ1-2; possibly TRBD1 for D (6 bases). The germline V and J ends were trimmed by 6 bases and 4 bases, with 18 bases remaining between them. The CDR3 spans 15 residues. Germline V gene sequence: CDR1 SNHLY, CDR2 FYNNEI. The DNA of the CDR3 is TGTGCCAGCAGAGAATTTCCGGGGGGCGGCTATGGCTACACCTTC. Encoded protein: CASREFPGGGYGYTF.

The chain uses TRBV19 and TRBJ2-3; TRBD2 agrees at 7 bases. CDR3 length equals 15 residues. Germline V gene data show CDR1 as LNHDA and CDR2 as SQIVND (reference sequence). Losses at the gene ends were 3 bases for V and 1 base for J; bases not matched to a gene: 4. The CDR3 nucleotides are TGTGCCAGTAGTATTAACGCGGGGGGCACAGATACGCAGTATTTT. It specifies CASSINAGGTDTQYF.

The V and J genes are TRBV9 and TRBJ2-7, with 8 bases fitting TRBD2. Germline-derived CDR1 and CDR2 are SGDLS and YYNGEE. The ends lost 2 bases at V and 2 bases at J; junction bases unmatched: 6. This CDR3 is 15 amino acids long. CDR3 nucleotides: TGTGCCAGCAGCGTGGGCGGGAGGCCACCCTACGAGCAGTACTTC. The encoded protein is CASSVGGRPPYEQYF.

This chain joins TRBV11-2 and TRBJ2-1; D possibly corresponds to TRBD2 (6 bases). In germline, CDR1 is SGHAT, CDR2 FQNNGV. The CDR3 totals 12 residues. The V and J ends lost 6 bases and 7 bases respectively, with 10 bases between them. The CDR3 sequence: CASSTSMNEQFF. CDR3 DNA: TGTGCCAGCAGTACTAGCATGAATGAGCAGTTCTTC.

The gene calls are TRBV28 and TRBJ2-1; D unclear. The V gene's germline CDR1 is MDHEN and CDR2 SYDVKM. This CDR3 is built from 10 residues. The ends were cut back, 6 bases at V and 8 bases at J, with 5 bases in the middle. CDR3 residues: CASRAHEQFF. The CDR3 nucleotides are TGTGCCAGCAGGGCCCATGAGCAGTTCTTC.

In this sample, this clone turned up once. V gene TRBV27 combines with J gene TRBJ2-7; D might be TRBD1 (6 bases). The germline V gene has CDR1 MNHEY and CDR2 SMNVEV (reference sequence). This CDR3 comprises 15 residues. Trimming stripped 2 bases from V and 1 base from J, with 12 bases between. CDR3: CASSLGRGPSYEQYF. The CDR3 DNA sequence: TGTGCCAGCAGTTTAGGCAGGGGTCCTTCCTACGAGCAGTACTTC.

The rearrangement uses TRBV7-2 and TRBJ2-1, with 12 bases identical to TRBD2. The CDR3 has 17 amino acids. Trimming at V came to 1 base and at J to 4 bases, leaving 5 bases not matched to a gene. CDR1 and CDR2 from the germline V gene are SGHTA and FQGNSA. Here the CDR3 DNA reads TGTGCCAGCAGCTTAGTGGCTAGCGGGAGGGTTTACAATGAGCAGTTCTTC. Residues: CASSLVASGRVYNEQFF.

The chain joins TRBV28 to TRBJ2-3; 8 positions match TRBD1. This CDR3 contains 15 residues. Germline V lookup: CDR1 MDHEN, CDR2 SYDVKM. The CDR3 spells CATHTTGVGTDTQYF. The CDR3 DNA reads as TGTGCTACGCATACGACAGGGGTTGGCACAGATACGCAGTATTTT.

This chain joins TRBV6-5 and TRBJ1-2; 11 bases line up with TRBD1. CDR1 and CDR2 (germline): MNHEY, SVGAGI. With V trimmed by 6 bases and J by 4 bases, 4 bases remained unmatched. This CDR3 region has 14 residues. CDR3 loop: CASRGTGGTYGYTF. CDR3 coding DNA: TGTGCCAGCAGGGGGACAGGGGGGACCTATGGCTACACCTTC.

The chain uses TRBV3-1 (or the pseudogene TRBV3-2) and TRBJ2-7; D uncertain. Between the trimmed V and J ends, which lost 0 bases and 2 bases, there was a span of 11 bases. Germline V gene sequence: CDR1 LGHDT, CDR2 YNNKEL (reference sequence). This CDR3 has 15 amino acids. The CDR3 loop is CASSQEGDPPYEQYF. Written as DNA, the CDR3 is TGTGCCAGCAGCCAAGAGGGCGATCCCCCCTACGAGCAGTACTTC.